In its sample, the clone carrying this T cell receptor (beta chain) was seen a few times. The antigen is not known. These data belong to a study of T-cell memory formation after mild COVID-19. Background on the study: The TCR clusters were mostly specific to one donor. General study findings and limits: Contracting clones from day 15 to 85 showed balanced CD4/CD8; later expanders favored CD4+. Pre-infection memory already had some responding clones, implying cross-reactive memory joined.

This CDR3 spans 13 amino acids. Trimming shortened V by 5 bases and J by 4 bases, and 9 bases separated the two germline ends. Employing constant-segment primers, 5'RACE generated TCR alpha and TCR beta cDNA libraries bearing sample barcodes and UMIs. MiXCR, run by TCRdb on the 5' RACE reads, gives a single entry per CDR3 protein. The data show 100,000 to 150,000 distinct CDR3 sequences, around 15% seen once. Sequenced material: PBMCs or a T cell subset sorted from them (not recorded which). The receptor comes from a young man who had mild COVID-19 (a few samples of this study predate the infection). Cell type and time point are not known. This rearrangement joins TRBV12-3 or TRBV12-4 to TRBJ1-5; D not certain. The CDR3 sequence is CASSIRENQPQHF. CDR3 in DNA: TGTGCCAGCAGTATTAGGGAAAATCAGCCCCAGCATTTT.